This passage covers 28 T cell receptor beta chains from one sample sequenced in a study of T cell responses to AZD1222 COVID-19 vaccine (dated by TCRdb to about 2021). In the paper's terms, the time point label means: baseline before first vaccination. The treatment or condition label here, explained by the study, means: meningococcal conjugate vaccine given as trial control. Libraries were made using the immunoSEQ multiplex PCR assay. TCRdb re-hosts the immuneACCESS table, in-frame sequences only. Its copies lack some clones; in the studies checked, an unresolved V gene accounts for under half of them, and the cause for the rest is not known. The table for this sample lists around 120,000 clones; roughly 89% of them were counted only once. Roughly 10% of the sample is taken by the ten largest. Sequencing was performed on peripheral blood, taken on day 0 of MenACWY control vaccination. The receptors were gathered from an adult in good health.

The CDR3 protein is CASRPPGQGYEQYF. CDR3 in DNA: TGTGCCAGCAGGCCACCGGGACAGGGGTACGAGCAGTACTTC. The chain has TRBV11-3 and TRBJ2-7, with 10 positions matching TRBD1. There are 14 residues in the CDR3. Looked up from germline, CDR1 is SGHNT and CDR2 is YENEEA. After removal of 6 bases from V and 4 bases from J, the junction contained 6 bases not matched to a gene.

J is TRBJ1-1 and V is TRBV7-9; no firm D call. Germline CDR1 SEHNR, CDR2 FQNEAQ (reference sequence). The V end lost 1 base, the J end lost 4 bases, and 13 bases lay between the germline ends. This CDR3 has 15 residues. CDR3 loop: CASSLGAGSITEAFF. The DNA of the CDR3 is TGTGCCAGCAGCTTAGGTGCAGGATCGATCACTGAAGCTTTCTTT.

This clone occurred a few times. This chain links TRBV5-4 with TRBJ1-2, with a tentative D call TRBD1 (6 bases). In germline, CDR1 is SGHNT, CDR2 YYREEE (reference sequence). The CDR3 is 15 amino acids. The ends were cut back, 5 bases at V and 4 bases at J, with 18 bases in the middle. CDR3 DNA sequence: TGTGCCAGCAGTTACATCGGGGGCCGGATCTATGGCTACACCTTC. Its translation: CASSYIGGRIYGYTF.

The chain is built from TRBV4-1 and TRBJ2-1; 9 nucleotides match TRBD2. The CDR3 sequence is 18 residues long. The germline gives CDR1 MGHRA, CDR2 YSYEKL. The J segment lost 8 bases and the V segment lost 2 bases, leaving 16 bases of the junction unmatched. The CDR3 loop reads CASSQPPLTSGLSDEQFF. Here the CDR3 DNA reads TGCGCCAGCAGCCAACCTCCCCTGACTAGCGGCCTGTCCGATGAGCAGTTCTTC.

This chain connects TRBV6-5 to TRBJ2-3, with D maybe TRBD2 (6 bases). The CDR3 spans 10 residues. The germline gives CDR1 MNHEY, CDR2 SVGAGI. The germline V and J ends were trimmed by 10 bases and 5 bases, with 7 bases remaining between them. CDR3 DNA: TGTGCCACCGGGAGAGATACGCAGTATTTT. It yields the protein CATGRDTQYF.

This chain joins TRBV18 and TRBJ1-3, with 10 bases that match TRBD1. Germline V lookup: CDR1 KGHSH, CDR2 LQKENI. V shed 0 bases and J 7 bases; nucleotides not matched to a gene: 6. The CDR3 totals 16 residues. CDR3 amino acids: CASSPPGDRGLNTIYF. The CDR3 bases are TGTGCCAGCTCACCACCGGGGGACAGGGGTTTGAACACCATATATTTT.

The genes are TRBV12-3 or TRBV12-4 and TRBJ2-5, with a tentative D call TRBD2 (6 bases). The CDR3 length is 13 residues. Trimming pared 5 bases from V and 1 base from J, leaving 8 bases between. The CDR3 nucleotides read TGTGCCAGCAGTCGGCGGGGCCAAGAGACCCAGTACTTC. Translating it yields CASSRRGQETQYF.

The J gene is TRBJ1-1, the V gene TRBV7-2; no clear D gene. Germline CDR1 SGHTA, CDR2 FQGNSA. The CDR3 totals 15 residues. Trimming cost V 1 base and J 0 bases, with 9 bases left between them. The CDR3 region is CASSLVWTVNTEAFF. The CDR3 DNA sequence: TGTGCCAGCAGCTTAGTGTGGACGGTGAACACTGAAGCTTTCTTT.

CDR3 region: CASSPQYGASNEQFF. The CDR3 nucleotides read TGCGCCAGCAGCCCACAGTACGGAGCCTCCAATGAGCAGTTCTTC. This rearrangement joins TRBV4-1 to TRBJ2-1, with D unclear. The germline CDR1 and CDR2 sequences are MGHRA and YSYEKL. CDR3 length: 15 amino acids. V lost 4 bases and J 6 bases, leaving 16 bases between the germline ends.

The V and J genes are TRBV7-3 and TRBJ2-1; TRBD2 aligns across 16 bases. This CDR3 is built from 16 residues. V was pared by 5 bases and J by 7 bases, with 5 bases of the junction left unmatched. CDR1 is SGHTA, CDR2 FQGTGA, per germline. The CDR3 coding sequence is TGTGCCAGCAGCCAAGGGACTAGCGGGAGGGGAAATGAGCAGTTCTTC. This translates into CASSQGTSGRGNEQFF.

The chain has TRBV7-7 and TRBJ1-2; TRBD1 aligns across 7 bases. The CDR3 extends over 14 amino acids. The V and J ends lost 5 bases and 0 bases, in that order; junction bases with no gene match: 3. Germline V CDR1 and CDR2: SSHAT, FNYEAQ (reference sequence). CDR3 sequence (DNA): TGTGCCAGCAGCCTAGGGACAGCTAACTATGGCTACACCTTC. This codes for CASSLGTANYGYTF.

The chain is built from TRBV5-1 and TRBJ2-1; no reliable D call. The CDR3 is 13 amino acids. Per germline, CDR1 SGHRS and CDR2 YFSETQ. Trimming removed 1 base at V and 3 bases at J, with 5 bases between. The CDR3 sequence: CASSLQIYNEQFF. CDR3 bases: TGCGCCAGCAGCTTGCAGATCTACAATGAGCAGTTCTTC.

The rearrangement uses TRBV6-5 and TRBJ1-3; TRBD1 aligns across 7 bases. The J segment lost 4 bases and the V segment lost 6 bases, leaving 9 bases of the junction unmatched. From germline, CDR1 is MNHEY and CDR2 SVGAGI. The CDR3 totals 15 residues. The CDR3 DNA sequence: TGTGCCAGCAGAGCACTTGGGACAGTCGGAAACACCATATATTTT. Translating it yields CASRALGTVGNTIYF.

The count of this clone is one. V gene TRBV6-2 or TRBV6-3 combines with J gene TRBJ2-5, with TRBD2 identical over 10 bases. Unmatched junction bases numbered 6, after V lost 6 bases and J lost 5 bases. Germline lookup yields CDR1 MNHEY and CDR2 SVGEGT. The length of the CDR3 is 14 residues. CDR3: CASSLAGAEETQYF. The CDR3 DNA is TGTGCCAGCAGCCTAGCGGGAGCGGAGGAGACCCAGTACTTC.

The genes are TRBV5-6 and TRBJ1-5; D gene uncertain. CDR1 and CDR2 from the germline V gene are SGHDT and YYEEEE. The ends were cut back, 7 bases at V and 0 bases at J, with 11 bases in the middle. This CDR3 is built from 14 residues. CDR3 nucleotides: TGTGCCAGCCGCCCCTGGGGTAGCAATCAGCCCCAGCATTTT. It yields the protein CASRPWGSNQPQHF.

In DNA, the CDR3 is TGTGCCAGCAGTTACTCGAAGGACACTGAAGCTTTCTTT. This encodes CASSYSKDTEAFF. The rearrangement links TRBV6-2 or TRBV6-3 to TRBJ1-1; D uncertain. Germline V gene lookup returns CDR1 MNHEY and CDR2 SVGEGT. The V end lost 0 bases, the J end lost 3 bases, and 5 bases lay between the germline ends. The CDR3 contains 13 residues.

The chain employs TRBV6-4 and TRBJ2-1; perhaps D is TRBD1 or TRBD2 (6 bases each). The germline V gene encodes CDR1 MRHNA and CDR2 SNTAGT. Trimming shortened V by 0 bases and J by 9 bases, and 18 bases separated the two germline ends. This CDR3 contains 16 residues. Written as DNA, the CDR3 is TGTGCCAGCAGTGACTCTAACAGGGAGGTTATGGCTGAGCAGTTCTTC. Protein product: CASSDSNREVMAEQFF.

The chain employs TRBV2 and TRBJ1-2; unclear D gene. V was clipped by 4 bases and J by 10 bases, with 16 bases between them. Per the germline V gene, CDR1 is SNHLY and CDR2 is FYNNEI. The length of the CDR3 is 13 residues. CDR3 nucleotides: TGTGCCAGCAGTGGGACTGGAGTTCGTGACTACACCTTC. This codes for CASSGTGVRDYTF.

The rearrangement links TRBV12-3 or TRBV12-4 to TRBJ1-3; D gene unclear. The CDR3 covers 13 residues. Deletions cut 6 bases from V and 4 bases from J, with 10 bases between. The CDR3 bases are TGTGCCAGCAGCCCGTCTAGAGGAAACACCATATATTTT. Amino acids: CASSPSRGNTIYF.

This sequence joins TRBV6-2 or TRBV6-3 and TRBJ1-5; D uncertain. Trimming pared 6 bases from V and 10 bases from J, leaving 10 bases between. This CDR3 spans 11 amino acids. Germline values: CDR1 MNHEY, CDR2 SVGEGT. The DNA of the CDR3 is TGTGCCAGCAGCCAAGCGGGTCCCCAGCATTTT. It is translated as CASSQAGPQHF.

The chain employs TRBV5-6 and TRBJ2-7, with 7 positions matching TRBD2. Unmatched junction bases numbered 11, after V lost 6 bases and J lost 5 bases. Looked up from germline, CDR1 is SGHDT and CDR2 is YYEEEE. This CDR3 spans 14 amino acids. CDR3 coding DNA: TGTGCCAGCACTACCCTAGCGGCACCCCACGAGCAGTACTTC. As protein: CASTTLAAPHEQYF.

The genes are TRBV13 and TRBJ1-2; tentative D call: TRBD1 (6 bases). CDR3 length: 14 residues. Germline V lookup: CDR1 PRHDT, CDR2 FYEKMQ (reference sequence). The germline V and J ends were trimmed by 5 bases and 1 base, with 11 bases remaining between them. The CDR3 protein is CASSPGHRNYGYTF. DNA for the CDR3: TGTGCCAGCAGCCCGGGACATCGTAACTATGGCTACACCTTC.

The CDR3 sequence is CASSQELGGGYNEQFF. The CDR3 DNA is TGCGCCAGCAGCCAAGAATTGGGGGGGGGCTACAATGAGCAGTTCTTC. This chain links TRBV4-3 with TRBJ2-1, with 7 nucleotides matching TRBD2. The CDR3 consists of 16 residues. Germline CDR1 reads LGHNA; CDR2 reads YSLEER. The trim removed 0 bases at V and 3 bases at J, leaving 5 bases unmatched.

This clone was seen a few times. The chain employs TRBV27 and TRBJ2-1; 15 bases agree with TRBD2. The CDR3 length is 16 residues. Germline loops: CDR1 MNHEY, CDR2 SMNVEV (reference sequence). After removal of 4 bases from V and 6 bases from J, the junction contained 4 bases not matched to a gene. CDR3 nucleotide sequence: TGTGCCAGCAGTTCCCGGACTAGCGGGAGGGCCAATGAGCAGTTCTTC. It codes for CASSSRTSGRANEQFF.

This clone was observed once. V gene TRBV7-9 combines with J gene TRBJ2-6; maybe TRBD1 (6 bases). Germline V gives CDR1 SEHNR, CDR2 FQNEAQ (reference sequence). Trimming pared 1 base from V and 2 bases from J, leaving 9 bases between. This CDR3 is built from 16 residues. CDR3 region: CASSLGQGTGANVLTF. The CDR3 nucleotides are TGTGCCAGCAGCTTAGGCCAGGGGACTGGGGCCAACGTCCTGACTTTC.

The J gene is TRBJ1-5, the V gene TRBV6-5, with D possibly matching TRBD1 (6 bases). Trimming stripped 5 bases from V and 3 bases from J, with 8 bases between. CDR1 and CDR2 from the germline V gene are MNHEY and SVGAGI. The CDR3 covers 13 residues. CDR3 coding DNA: TGTGCCAGCAGTACAGGGTACAATCAGCCCCAGCATTTT. As protein: CASSTGYNQPQHF.

The chain uses TRBV14 and TRBJ1-1, with D unresolved. The CDR3 loop spans 15 amino acids. Germline CDR1 SGHDN, CDR2 FVKESK. Trimming took off 5 bases at V and 0 bases at J, with 13 bases between the two ends. The CDR3 DNA is TGTGCCAGCAGCTCCCGTACATACTTGAACACTGAAGCTTTCTTT. Its protein product is CASSSRTYLNTEAFF.

Only one count was recorded for this clone. The CDR3 DNA sequence: TGTGCCAGCAGCACCCAGGGGACCTATGGCTACACCTTC. Protein product: CASSTQGTYGYTF. V gene TRBV11-3 combines with J gene TRBJ1-2; a weak D match, TRBD1 (6 bases). This CDR3 is built from 13 residues. Germline V gene lookup returns CDR1 SGHNT and CDR2 YENEEA. V gave up 5 bases and J gave up 4 bases, with 11 bases separating them.